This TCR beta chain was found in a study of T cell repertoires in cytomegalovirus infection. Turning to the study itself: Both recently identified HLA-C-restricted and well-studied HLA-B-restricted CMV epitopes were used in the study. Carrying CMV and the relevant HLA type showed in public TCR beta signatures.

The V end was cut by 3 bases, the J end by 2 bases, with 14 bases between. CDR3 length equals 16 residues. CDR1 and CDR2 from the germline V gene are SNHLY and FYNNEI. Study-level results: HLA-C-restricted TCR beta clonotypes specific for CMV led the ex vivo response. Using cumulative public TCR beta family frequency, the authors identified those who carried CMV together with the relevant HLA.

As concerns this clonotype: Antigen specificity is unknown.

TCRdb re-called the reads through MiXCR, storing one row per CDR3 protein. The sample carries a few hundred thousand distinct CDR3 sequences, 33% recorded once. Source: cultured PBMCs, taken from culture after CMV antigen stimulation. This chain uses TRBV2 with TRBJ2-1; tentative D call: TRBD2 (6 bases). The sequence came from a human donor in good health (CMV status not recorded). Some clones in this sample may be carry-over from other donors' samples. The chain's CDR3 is CASSEARTTPYNEQFF. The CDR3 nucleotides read TGTGCCAGCAGTGAGGCCCGGACTACTCCCTACAATGAGCAGTTCTTC.